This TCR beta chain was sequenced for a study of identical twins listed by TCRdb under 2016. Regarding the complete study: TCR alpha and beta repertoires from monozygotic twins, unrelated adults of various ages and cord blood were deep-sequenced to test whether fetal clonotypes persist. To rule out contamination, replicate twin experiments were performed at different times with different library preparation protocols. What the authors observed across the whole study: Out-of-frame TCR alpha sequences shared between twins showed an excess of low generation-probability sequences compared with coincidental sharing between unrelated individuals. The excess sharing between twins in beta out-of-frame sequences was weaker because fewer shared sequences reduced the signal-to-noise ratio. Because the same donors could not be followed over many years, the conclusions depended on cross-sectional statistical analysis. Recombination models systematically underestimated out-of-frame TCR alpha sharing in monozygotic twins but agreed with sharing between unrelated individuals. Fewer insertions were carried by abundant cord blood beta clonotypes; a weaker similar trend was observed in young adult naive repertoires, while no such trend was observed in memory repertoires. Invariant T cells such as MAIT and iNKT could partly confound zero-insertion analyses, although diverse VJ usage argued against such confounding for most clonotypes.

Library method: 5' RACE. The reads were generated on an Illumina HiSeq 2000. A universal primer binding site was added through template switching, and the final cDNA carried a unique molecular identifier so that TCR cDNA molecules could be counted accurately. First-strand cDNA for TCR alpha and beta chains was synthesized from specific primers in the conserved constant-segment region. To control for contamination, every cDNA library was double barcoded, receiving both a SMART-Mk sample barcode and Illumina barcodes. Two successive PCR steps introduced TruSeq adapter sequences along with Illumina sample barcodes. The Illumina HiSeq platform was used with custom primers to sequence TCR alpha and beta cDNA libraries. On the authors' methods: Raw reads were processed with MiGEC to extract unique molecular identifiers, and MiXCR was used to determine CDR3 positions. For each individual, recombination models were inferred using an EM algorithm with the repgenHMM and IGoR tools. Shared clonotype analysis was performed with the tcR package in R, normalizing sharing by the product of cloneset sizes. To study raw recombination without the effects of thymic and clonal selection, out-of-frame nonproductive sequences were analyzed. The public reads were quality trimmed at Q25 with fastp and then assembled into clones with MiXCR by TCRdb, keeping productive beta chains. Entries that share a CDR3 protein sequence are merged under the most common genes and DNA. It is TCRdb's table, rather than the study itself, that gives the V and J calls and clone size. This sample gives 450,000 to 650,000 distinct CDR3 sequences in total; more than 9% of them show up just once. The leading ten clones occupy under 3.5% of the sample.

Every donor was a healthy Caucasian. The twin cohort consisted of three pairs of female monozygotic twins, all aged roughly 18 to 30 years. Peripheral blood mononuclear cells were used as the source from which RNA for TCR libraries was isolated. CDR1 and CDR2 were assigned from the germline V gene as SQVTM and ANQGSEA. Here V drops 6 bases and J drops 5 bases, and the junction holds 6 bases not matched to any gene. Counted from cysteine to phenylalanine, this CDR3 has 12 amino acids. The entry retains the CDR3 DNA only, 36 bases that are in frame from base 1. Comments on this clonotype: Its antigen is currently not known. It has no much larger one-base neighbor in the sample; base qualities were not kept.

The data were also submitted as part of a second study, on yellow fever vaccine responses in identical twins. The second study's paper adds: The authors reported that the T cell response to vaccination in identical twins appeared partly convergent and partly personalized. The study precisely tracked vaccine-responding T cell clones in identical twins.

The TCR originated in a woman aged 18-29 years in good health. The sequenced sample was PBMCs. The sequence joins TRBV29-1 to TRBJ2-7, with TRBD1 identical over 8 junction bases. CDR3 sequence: CSVRRGLNEQYF. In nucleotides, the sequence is TGCAGCGTCCGCAGGGGGCTAAACGAGCAGTACTTC.